This is a list of T cell receptor beta chains from one sample in a study of shared clonotypes between healthy human individuals. Measured with immunoSEQ multiplex PCR; TCRdb has only the in-frame clones, and not every one. This sample carries 2,500,000 or so clones, under 95% of them seen once, and the ten largest clones take 0.36%. Material for sequencing was naive CD4+ T cells from PBMCs. The receptors derive from a man in his late teens or twenties in good health. Some clones in this sample may be carry-over from other donors' samples. Each CDR3 is given with its conserved first and last residue. Fields, in order: CDR3 DNA, CDR3 protein, V gene, D gene, clone size, J gene. The D gene is left open where the match is weak. Size values are once, few and many counts, or a class for expanded clones, and some rows have none.

TGTGCCAGCAGCCCCCCCGGGGGCGAGTTCACTGAAGCTTTCTTT | CASSPPGGEFTEAFF | TRBV7-9 | - | - | TRBJ1-1
TGTGCCAGCTCACCGACAAAGGGGGTCATGGGCACAGATACGCAGTATTTT | CASSPTKGVMGTDTQYF | TRBV18 | - | - | TRBJ2-3
TGCGCCAGCAGTGAGCGACAGGTCAATCAGCCCCAGCATTTT | CASSERQVNQPQHF | TRBV10-2 | - | - | TRBJ1-5
TGTGCCAGCAGTGAAGCCAAAGCAGCAAAAAGGTTCTTC | CASSEAKAAKRFF | TRBV2 | - | - | TRBJ2-1
TGTGCCAGCAGTTTATCGAGAAGGGACAGGGGGCTTATCGGCAATGAGCAGTTCTTC | CASSLSRRDRGLIGNEQFF | TRBV27 | TRBD1 | - | TRBJ2-1
TGTGCCAGCACTAAACAAACGAACTACGAGCAGTACTTC | CASTKQTNYEQYF | TRBV28 | - | - | TRBJ2-7
TGTGCCAGCAGCTCGAGCCCCCAGGGCTACGGGGCCAACGTCCTGACTTTC | CASSSSPQGYGANVLTF | TRBV7-3 | - | - | TRBJ2-6
TGTGCCAGCAGCGTTGTTGGCAGGGCCTATAACAGCCTGAACACCGGGGAGCTGTTTTTT | CASSVVGRAYNSLNTGELFF | TRBV9 | - | - | TRBJ2-2
TGTGCCAGCAGCTTCACAGGGTTGAACACTGAAGCTTTCTTT | CASSFTGLNTEAFF | TRBV7-3 | - | - | TRBJ1-1
TGTGCCAGCAGCTTAGGGGGGGTGAACACTGAAGCTTTCTTT | CASSLGGVNTEAFF | TRBV11-3 | - | - | TRBJ1-1
TGTGCCAGCAGCCTCGGGACAATGGGAGAGACCCAGTACTTC | CASSLGTMGETQYF | TRBV7-3 | - | - | TRBJ2-5
TGTGCCATTGGGACTAGCGGGAGGGCCTATTACTACGAGCAGTACTTC | CAIGTSGRAYYYEQYF | TRBV10-3 | TRBD2 | once | TRBJ2-7
TGTGCCTGGAGTGCAGGGTGGGCGAACACTGAAGCTTTCTTT | CAWSAGWANTEAFF | TRBV30 | - | - | TRBJ1-1
TGTGCCAGCAGTTTTAGGAAAGGGTATAGCAATCAGCCCCAGCATTTT | CASSFRKGYSNQPQHF | TRBV28 | - | - | TRBJ1-5
TGTGCCAGCAGTCCCTCGGGGAGCTCTGGAAACACCATATATTTT | CASSPSGSSGNTIYF | TRBV27 | - | - | TRBJ1-3
TGTGCCAGCAGCCCAGGGGGCACTTATAGCAATCAGCCCCAGCATTTT | CASSPGGTYSNQPQHF | TRBV28 | TRBD1 | - | TRBJ1-5
TGTGCCAGCTCAGGCACGTGGACCGAGACAGGAGGTCGGTATGGCTACACCTTC | CASSGTWTETGGRYGYTF | TRBV18 | - | - | TRBJ1-2
TGTGCCAGCAGCCCCCCGGTGCGAACTGAAGCTTTCTTT | CASSPPVRTEAFF | TRBV11-1 | - | - | TRBJ1-1
TGTGCCAGCTCGCGAAGGGGAAGAGAGACCCAGTACTTC | CASSRRGRETQYF | TRBV27 | - | - | TRBJ2-5
TGTGCCAGCAGCAAAGTGGGGACTACGAACACCGGGGAGCTGTTTTTT | CASSKVGTTNTGELFF | TRBV21-1 | - | - | TRBJ2-2
TGTGCCAGCAGCCAAGGAGTCAGGGGGCAAGAGACCCAGTACTTC | CASSQGVRGQETQYF | TRBV4-2 | TRBD1 | - | TRBJ2-5
TGCAGTGCCCCGGACTATGGCTACACCTTC | CSAPDYGYTF | TRBV20-1 | - | few | TRBJ1-2
TGTGCCAGCAGCCCCCGCGGACGGACAAATGAAAAACTGTTTTTT | CASSPRGRTNEKLFF | TRBV7-2 | - | - | TRBJ1-4
TGCGCCAGCAGCTTGGGGCCGGGACAGGGGGAAGATACGCAGTATTTT | CASSLGPGQGEDTQYF | TRBV5-1 | TRBD1 | - | TRBJ2-3
TGCGCCAGCAGCTTGGGGCCCGTTGGGGCGGCCGGGGAGCTGTTTTTT | CASSLGPVGAAGELFF | TRBV5-1 | - | - | TRBJ2-2
TGCGCCAGCAGCTCCCTAAGGGGAAATGAGCAGTTCTTC | CASSSLRGNEQFF | TRBV5-1 | - | - | TRBJ2-1
TGTGCCAGCAGTGACCAGATGGATCCGCAGTATTTT | CASSDQMDPQYF | TRBV2 | - | - | TRBJ2-3
TGTGCCAGCAGTTCCCGTGGACAGGGATGGAATGAGCAGTTCTTC | CASSSRGQGWNEQFF | TRBV28 | TRBD1 | - | TRBJ2-1
TGTGCCAGCAGCTCGAGGACATTCTTTAGGGAAGCTTTCTTT | CASSSRTFFREAFF | TRBV7-9 | - | - | TRBJ1-1
TGTGCCAGCAGATCAGGGGTGTACGGCTACACCTTC | CASRSGVYGYTF | TRBV6-5 | - | - | TRBJ1-2
TGCGCCAGCAGCTTGAGGTTGGATCAGGCTGAAGCTTTCTTT | CASSLRLDQAEAFF | TRBV5-1 | - | - | TRBJ1-1
TGTGCCAGCAGCGTTACAGGGGCCGTGTACTTC | CASSVTGAVYF | TRBV7-2 | TRBD1 | - | TRBJ2-5